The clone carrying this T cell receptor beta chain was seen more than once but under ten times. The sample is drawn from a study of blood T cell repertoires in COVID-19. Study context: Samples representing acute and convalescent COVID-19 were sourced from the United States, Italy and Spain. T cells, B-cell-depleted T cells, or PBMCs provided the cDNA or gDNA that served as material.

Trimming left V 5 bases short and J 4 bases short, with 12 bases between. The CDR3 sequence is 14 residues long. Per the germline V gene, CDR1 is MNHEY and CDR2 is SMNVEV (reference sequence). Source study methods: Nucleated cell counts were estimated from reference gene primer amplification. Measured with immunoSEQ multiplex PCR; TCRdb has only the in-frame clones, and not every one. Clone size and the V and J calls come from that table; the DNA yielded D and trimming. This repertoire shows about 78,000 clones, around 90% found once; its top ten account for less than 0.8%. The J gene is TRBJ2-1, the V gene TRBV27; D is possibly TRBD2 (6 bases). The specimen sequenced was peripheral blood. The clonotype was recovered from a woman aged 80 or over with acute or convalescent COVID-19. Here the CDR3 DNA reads TGTGCCAGCAGTGGAGGAGGGCGATACAATGAGCAGTTCTTC. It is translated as CASSGGGRYNEQFF.